Presented here are 4 T cell receptor beta chains from one specimen sequenced in a study of human T cells and chemical hapten exposure. Regarding time point: patch test 3, about 24 weeks after DPC sensitization. Treatment of the sample: therapeutic diphenylcyclopropenone sensitization with weekly scalp DPC. Via MiXCR, TCRdb re-called the RACE reads, giving one row per CDR3 protein. The sample shows roughly 150,000 distinct CDR3 sequences, around a quarter of them seen only once. Sequences were derived from whole blood, sampled in connection with sensitization to the hapten diphenylcyclopropenone (DPC). Receptor source: a woman younger than 35 with alopecia areata. Some clones in this sample may be carry-over from other donors' samples.

This clonotype appeared a few times. The chain joins TRBV12-3 or TRBV12-4 to TRBJ2-1, with a possible D match to TRBD2 (5 bases). With 3 bases removed from V and 0 bases from J, the gap between germline ends came to 9 bases. The CDR3 consists of 15 residues. CDR3 sequence reads: CASSFQRASYNEQFF. In nucleotides, the CDR3 is TGTGCCAGCAGTTTTCAGAGGGCCTCCTACAATGAGCAGTTCTTC.

This clonotype was detected ten times or more. The V gene is TRBV3-1, the J gene TRBJ2-1, with D uncertain. This CDR3 comprises 12 residues. Germline-derived CDR1 and CDR2 are LGHDT and YNNKEL (reference sequence). V lost 7 bases, J lost 5 bases, and 9 bases lay in between. As DNA, the CDR3 is TGTGCCAGCACCCGGTCCGACAATGAGCAGTTCTTC. It codes for CASTRSDNEQFF.

The V and J genes are TRBV29-1 and TRBJ1-4; D gene unclear. There are 12 residues in the CDR3. The germline V and J ends were trimmed by 4 bases and 2 bases, with 5 bases remaining between them. Germline V gene sequence: CDR1 SQVTM, CDR2 ANQGSEA. CDR3 nucleotides: TGCAGCGTTGGAATCACTAATGAAAAACTGTTTTTT. Translated, it gives CSVGITNEKLFF.

V gene TRBV2 combines with J gene TRBJ2-2; D possibly corresponds to TRBD2 (6 bases). The ends were cut back, 6 bases at V and 2 bases at J, with 13 bases in the middle. The CDR3 length is 15 residues. Germline loops: CDR1 SNHLY, CDR2 FYNNEI. The CDR3 loop is CASSPGLLNTGELFF. The CDR3 DNA reads as TGTGCCAGCAGCCCGGGACTGCTTAACACCGGGGAGCTGTTTTTT.